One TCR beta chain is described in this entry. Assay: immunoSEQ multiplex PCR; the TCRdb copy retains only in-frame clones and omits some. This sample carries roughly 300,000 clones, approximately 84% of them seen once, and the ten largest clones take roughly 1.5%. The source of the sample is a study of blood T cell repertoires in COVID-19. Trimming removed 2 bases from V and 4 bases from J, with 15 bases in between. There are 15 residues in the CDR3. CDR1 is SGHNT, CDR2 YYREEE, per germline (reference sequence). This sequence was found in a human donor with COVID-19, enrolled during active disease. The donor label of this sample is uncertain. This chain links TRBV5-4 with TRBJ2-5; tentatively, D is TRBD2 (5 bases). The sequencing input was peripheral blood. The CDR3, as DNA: TGTGCCAGCAGCTTAGAGGCTAGCTCCGTAGAGACCCAGTACTTC. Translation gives CASSLEASSVETQYF.